This T cell receptor (beta chain) appears in the sequencing data of a study of T cells in Graves' hyperthyroidism and ophthalmopathy. After removal of 2 bases from V and 0 bases from J, the junction contained 7 bases not matched to a gene. Germline V gives CDR1 MNHEY, CDR2 SVGAGI. CDR3 length equals 16 residues. Amplified TCR beta CDR3 regions derived from RNA transcripts. Using the HTBI primer set, a first-round RT-PCR was run on the TCR CDR3. TCRdb redid the calling of the multiplex PCR reads with MiXCR, one entry per CDR3 protein. The sample records 650,000 to 750,000 distinct CDR3 sequences, around 13% being singletons.

The V gene is TRBV6-5, the J gene TRBJ2-7, with 7 nucleotides matching TRBD2. This sequence originates from a woman between 18 and 29 years old with Graves' hyperthyroidism. The sample was blood. This chain's CDR3 is CASSYIGTTSSYEQYF. The CDR3 coding sequence is TGTGCCAGCAGTTACATCGGGACTACCAGCTCCTACGAGCAGTACTTC.